This T cell receptor beta chain was identified in a study of blood T cells in healthy people across ages. Using a J-beta primer mix together with a sample-barcoded 5' primer, a second PCR was run for roughly 7 to 12 cycles. All samples yielded 2.5 million or more CDR3-containing paired-end reads. One entry per CDR3 protein results from TCRdb running MiXCR on the 5' RACE reads. The repertoire holds some 860,000 distinct CDR3 sequences, with roughly 50% as singletons. CDR3 size: 14 residues. The germline CDR1 and CDR2 sequences are MNHNS and SASEGT. V was pared by 7 bases and J by 8 bases, with 9 bases of the junction left unmatched.

V usage is TRBV6-1 and J usage is TRBJ2-1; 9 bases map to TRBD1. The sequencing input was blood. The clonotype originates from a man between 35 and 55 years old in good health. CDR3 protein: CASTGQGSWDEQFF. Written as DNA, the CDR3 is TGTGCCAGCACGGGACAGGGCTCTTGGGATGAGCAGTTCTTC.